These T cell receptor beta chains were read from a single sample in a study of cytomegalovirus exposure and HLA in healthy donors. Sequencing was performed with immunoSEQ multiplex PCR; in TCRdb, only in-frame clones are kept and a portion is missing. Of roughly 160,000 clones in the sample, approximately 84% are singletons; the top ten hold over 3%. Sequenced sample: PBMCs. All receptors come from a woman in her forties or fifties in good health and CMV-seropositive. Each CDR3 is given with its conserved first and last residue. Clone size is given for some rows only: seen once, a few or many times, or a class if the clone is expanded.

CASSYSGQLYGYTF 14 TRBJ1-2 TRBV6-6 NA
CASSLGGYTF 10 TRBJ1-2 TRBV2 NA
CASSLGGGKSYNEQFF 16 TRBJ2-1 TRBV4-3 NA
CASSLGGVTHNEQFF 15 TRBJ2-1 TRBV7-2 NA
CASRTTGLNTEAFF 14 TRBJ1-1 TRBV19 NA
CASVDRVNTEAFF 13 TRBJ1-1 TRBV6-1 NA
CSVPGLRTDTQYF 13 TRBJ2-3 TRBV29-1 NA
CASSREVRGNYGYTF 15 TRBJ1-2 TRBV6-5 NA
CASSQGATFTDTQYF 15 TRBJ2-3 TRBV5-6 NA
CASSLTVLSYEQYF 14 TRBJ2-7 TRBV7-2 few
CASSYSGQEF 10 TRBJ1-1 TRBV6-6 few
CASSRQVNTEAFF 13 TRBJ1-1 TRBV6-6 NA
CASSLYPRGTRDRGYEQYF 19 TRBJ2-7 TRBV5-1 NA
CASSWASSYEQYF 13 TRBJ2-7 TRBV27 NA
CASSRRGLTYEQYF 14 TRBJ2-7 TRBV19 NA
CASSSHTRGYTF 12 TRBJ1-2 TRBV6-5 few
CSVLLYRGSNTEAFF 15 TRBJ1-1 TRBV29-1 NA